This TCR beta chain was sequenced for a study of T cell responses to AZD1222 COVID-19 vaccine. Study-wide results and limits: Without day 14 samples, only post-peak T cell repertoires were studied. It should be noted that donors were predominantly white British and more often female, and clonal diversity was possibly underestimated. Spike-specific TCR breadth and depth were elevated following two AZD1222 doses. Targeting of unmutated variant regions was reportedly seen in nearly half of spike-specific TCRs.

The assay was immunoSEQ multiplex PCR, and TCRdb's table has in-frame clones only and misses some. The repertoire holds about 120,000 clones, with 70% to 90% as singletons. This clone has at least ten counts. Its target is unknown. The length of the CDR3 is 11 residues. From germline, CDR1 is DFQATT and CDR2 SNEGSKA (reference sequence). Trimming took off 4 bases at V and 5 bases at J, with 8 bases between the two ends. This TCR came from an adult in good health. This chain uses TRBV20-1 with TRBJ1-2; D is undetermined. Source: peripheral blood, taken on day 0 of AZD1222 vaccination. CDR3 bases: TGCAGTGCTATACAGTCATATGGCTACACCTTC. Translating gives CSAIQSYGYTF.